What follows describes a single TCR beta chain. The target antigen is unknown. Germline V lookup: CDR1 SGHVS, CDR2 FQNEAQ. J gave up 3 bases and V 4 bases, and 8 bases lay outside the gene matches. The CDR3 has 17 residues. This specimen comes from a study of early T cells in non-severe SARS-CoV-2 infection. Across the whole study: Bulk RNA taken from unsorted whole blood was sequenced, leaving chains unpaired. Study outcomes and limitations: The study's VDJdb matching favored anti-spike CD8 responses and missed private and CD4 specificities.

Unique molecular identifiers tagged individual cDNA molecules. MiXCR, run by TCRdb on the 5' RACE reads, gives a single entry per CDR3 protein. Here the sample spans tens of thousands of distinct CDR3 sequences, approximately 10% being singletons. The source material was whole blood, sampled at baseline. The chain joins TRBV7-8 to TRBJ2-3, with TRBD2 matching 12 bases. The receptor was derived from an adult who was a healthcare worker with PCR-confirmed SARS-CoV-2 infection or an uninfected control (not recorded which). Here the CDR3 reads CASSSRRLAGVTDTQYF. CDR3 DNA: TGTGCCAGCAGCTCCCGCCGACTAGCGGGGGTAACAGATACGCAGTATTTT. The full variable domain, its missing parts supplied by reference TRBV7-8 and TRBJ2-3, is GAGVSQSPRYKVAKRGQDVALRCDPISGHVSLFWYQQALGQGPEFLTYFQNEAQLDKSGLPSDRFFAERPEGSVSTLKIQRTQQEDSAVYLCASSSRRLAGVTDTQYFGPGTRLTVL.